These 19 T cell receptor beta chains were sequenced from one sample in a study of cytomegalovirus exposure and HLA in healthy donors. PCR used 60 Vbeta primers and 13 Jbeta primers. Using immunoSEQ multiplex PCR, the repertoire was profiled, and TCRdb retains in-frame clones only, with some absent. Of roughly 230,000 clones listed, about nine tenths were seen once; the top ten hold 1.7%. Sequencing input: PBMCs. The receptor source for this set is a girl aged 2-10 years in good health and CMV-seronegative.

The V gene is TRBV13, the J gene TRBJ2-5; D possibly corresponds to TRBD2 (6 bases). The germline CDR1 and CDR2 sequences are PRHDT and FYEKMQ (reference sequence). The CDR3 consists of 12 residues. V lost 3 bases and J 11 bases, leaving 13 bases between the germline ends. The CDR3 region has the DNA TGTGCCAGCAGCTTGGGACCGGGGGAGCAGTACTTC. Translated, it gives CASSLGPGEQYF.

This clone was recorded only once. The CDR3 loop reads CASSFSGSYEQYF. In DNA, the CDR3 is TGTGCCAGCAGCTTTAGCGGGTCCTACGAGCAGTACTTC. The chain carries TRBV27 and TRBJ2-7; 7 nucleotides line up with TRBD2. The CDR3 is made up of 13 amino acids. CDR1 is MNHEY and CDR2 is SMNVEV in the germline V gene (reference sequence). Losses at the gene ends were 6 bases for V and 1 base for J; bases not matched to a gene: 3.

The genes are TRBV5-8 and TRBJ2-7, with TRBD2 as a possible D gene (5 bases). V lost 0 bases to trimming and J lost 4 bases, with 8 bases between them. Germline V gene lookup returns CDR1 SGHTS and CDR2 YDEGEE. This CDR3 is 13 amino acids long. The CDR3 DNA reads as TGTGCCAGCAGCTTGGCCCGGGGTTACGAGCAGTACTTC. This codes for CASSLARGYEQYF.

V is TRBV9 and J is TRBJ2-7, with a tentative D call TRBD1 (6 bases). CDR3 length: 13 amino acids. Germline V gene data show CDR1 as SGDLS and CDR2 as YYNGEE. The V and J ends lost 4 bases and 9 bases respectively, with 17 bases between them. This CDR3 is CASSPLGGIGQYF. DNA for the CDR3: TGTGCCAGCAGCCCACTTGGGGGCATAGGGCAGTACTTC. Supplemented by reference TRBV9 and TRBJ2-7, the full variable domain reads DSGVTQTPKHLITATGQRVTLRCSPRSGDLSVYWYQQSLDQGLQFLIQYYNGEERAKGNILERFSAQQFPDLHSELNLSSLELGDSALYFCASSPLGGIGQYFGPGTRLTVT.

The chain combines TRBV6-1 with TRBJ2-5; 8 nucleotides agree with TRBD1. The end of the DNA fits TRBJ2-7 better, so the J call may be wrong. CDR3 length: 13 amino acids. CDR1 is MNHNS and CDR2 is SASEGT in the germline V gene. Here the CDR3 reads CASSGGQDYEQYF. In DNA form, the CDR3 reads TGTGCCAGCAGTGGGGGACAGGACTACGAGCAGTACTTC.

The chain couples TRBV7-9 to TRBJ2-7, with 8 nucleotides matching TRBD1. Germline V CDR1 and CDR2: SEHNR, FQNEAQ (reference sequence). The CDR3 is made up of 15 amino acids. V lost 5 bases and J lost 2; bases outside the gene matches: 8. In nucleotides, the CDR3 is TGTGCCAGCAGCCCAGCGGACAGGGTTACCTACGAGCAGTACTTC. Its protein is CASSPADRVTYEQYF.

The rearrangement uses TRBV5-4 and TRBJ2-3; tentatively, D is TRBD1 (6 bases). Germline V gene data show CDR1 as SGHNT and CDR2 as YYREEE (reference sequence). This CDR3 spans 14 amino acids. V lost 6 bases and J lost 4, with 15 bases in between. CDR3 amino acids: CASKQGVKADTQYF. The DNA for the CDR3 is TGTGCCAGCAAACAGGGAGTCAAGGCAGATACGCAGTATTTT.

The chain links TRBV7-8 to TRBJ2-3; a weak D match, TRBD2 (5 bases). Germline CDR1 reads SGHVS; CDR2 reads FQNEAQ. This CDR3 is 17 amino acids long. Trimming removed 5 bases at V and 2 bases at J, with 20 bases between. In nucleotides, the CDR3 is TGTGCCAGCAGCCTTGGGATTGGTCGCGGGCCCACAGATACGCAGTATTTT. This gives the protein CASSLGIGRGPTDTQYF.

The J gene is TRBJ2-5, the V gene TRBV27; TRBD1 might be the D (5 bases). The J call could be wrong; TRBJ2-7 is a better fit for the DNA end. CDR1 is MNHEY and CDR2 is SMNVEV in the germline V gene (reference sequence). This CDR3 region has 11 residues. The CDR3 sequence: CASSQGYEQYF. The CDR3 DNA sequence: TGTGCCAGCAGTCAGGGATACGAGCAGTACTTC.

The count of this clone is one. The chain joins TRBV5-1 to TRBJ1-2; 8 nucleotides agree with TRBD1. Germline V gene data show CDR1 as SGHRS and CDR2 as YFSETQ. CDR3 length equals 16 residues. V lost 2 bases, J lost 4 bases, and 10 bases stayed unmatched. The CDR3 is CASSFGSWTGIYGYTF. The DNA of the CDR3 is TGCGCCAGCAGCTTTGGGAGTTGGACAGGGATCTATGGCTACACCTTC.

This chain connects TRBV6-5 to TRBJ2-5; 11 nucleotides match TRBD1. Germline lookup yields CDR1 MNHEY and CDR2 SVGAGI. This CDR3 contains 15 residues. J was trimmed by 2 bases and V by 6 bases; bases with no gene match: 5. The CDR3 DNA follows: TGTGCCAGCAGACGCGGGACAGGGGGACAAGAGACCCAGTACTTC. As protein: CASRRGTGGQETQYF.

V and J are TRBV5-4 and TRBJ2-7, with TRBD2 as a possible D gene (5 bases). CDR1 is SGHNT, CDR2 YYREEE, per germline (reference sequence). V gave up 4 bases and J gave up 3 bases, with 11 bases separating them. The CDR3 runs 13 residues. CDR3 in amino acids: CASSRDEGYEQYF. CDR3 sequence (DNA): TGTGCCAGCAGCCGAGATGAGGGCTACGAGCAGTACTTC. Supplemented by reference TRBV5-4 and TRBJ2-7, the full variable domain reads ETGVTQSPTHLIKTRGQQVTLRCSSQSGHNTVSWYQQALGQGPQFIFQYYREEENGRGNFPPRFSGLQFPNYSSELNVNALELDDSALYLCASSRDEGYEQYFGPGTRLTVT.

This clone was observed a single time. This chain links TRBV6-5 with TRBJ2-5; D is possibly TRBD2 (5 bases). CDR1 and CDR2 (germline): MNHEY, SVGAGI. V lost 4 bases and J 5 bases, leaving 11 bases between the germline ends. This CDR3 has 13 residues. The CDR3 loop reads CASSSLGEETQYF. CDR3 sequence (DNA): TGTGCCAGCAGTTCCCTCGGGGAGGAGACCCAGTACTTC.

The chain carries TRBV19 and TRBJ1-1; D is undetermined. Germline V gene sequence: CDR1 LNHDA, CDR2 SQIVND (reference sequence). V shed 1 base and J shed 4 bases, with 13 bases lying between them. This CDR3 is built from 15 residues. CDR3 in amino acids: CASSIAIGRGTEAFF. CDR3 nucleotides: TGTGCCAGTAGTATAGCGATCGGACGGGGCACTGAAGCTTTCTTT. Looking up the rest from reference TRBV19 and TRBJ1-1 gives the full variable domain: DGGITQSPKYLFRKEGQNVTLSCEQNLNHDAMYWYRQDPGQGLRLIYYSQIVNDFQKGDIAEGYSVSREKKESFPLTVTSAQKNPTAFYLCASSIAIGRGTEAFFGQGTRLTVV.

The chain joins TRBV5-1 to TRBJ2-1; TRBD2 matches at 8 bases. After removal of 0 bases from V and 2 bases from J, the junction contained 7 bases not matched to a gene. Per the germline V gene, CDR1 is SGHRS and CDR2 is YFSETQ. CDR3 length equals 17 residues. CDR3 DNA: TGCGCCAGCAGCTTGGACGGGGGGGGCATCCCCTACAATGAGCAGTTCTTC. Residues: CASSLDGGGIPYNEQFF.

V and J are TRBV6-1 and TRBJ2-6; 7 positions agree with TRBD1. Looked up from germline, CDR1 is MNHNS and CDR2 is SASEGT. This CDR3 is 15 amino acids long. With V trimmed by 7 bases and J by 0 bases, 3 bases remained unmatched. This CDR3 reads CASTGGDSGANVLTF. The CDR3 DNA is TGTGCCAGCACAGGGGGAGACTCTGGGGCCAACGTCCTGACTTTC.

V is TRBV10-3 and J is TRBJ2-1; 7 bases match TRBD2. Germline CDR1 is ENHRY and CDR2 is SYGVKD. This CDR3 has 15 amino acids. Trimming at V came to 7 bases and at J to 8 bases, leaving 14 bases not matched to a gene. Here the CDR3 reads CAITHGTTKIDEQFF. The CDR3 DNA reads as TGTGCCATCACACACGGGACTACCAAAATAGATGAGCAGTTCTTC.

The J gene is TRBJ2-3, the V gene TRBV27; TRBD2 aligns across 13 bases. With V trimmed by 5 bases and J by 2 bases, 4 bases remained unmatched. The CDR3 covers 16 residues. Germline CDR1 and CDR2: MNHEY and SMNVEV (reference sequence). CDR3 protein: CASSPGTSGATDTQYF. The CDR3 DNA reads TGTGCCAGCAGTCCTGGGACTAGCGGGGCCACAGATACGCAGTATTTT.

As for this clone: A read error may account for a junction end that differs from germline. CDR3 in amino acids: CASSLVFYAPNNEQFF. The CDR3 DNA reads TGTGCTAGCAGCTTAGTTTTTTATGCTCCTAACAATGAGCAGTTCTTC. The chain carries TRBV7-7 and TRBJ2-1; D ambiguous. The CDR3 runs to 16 residues. Germline lookup yields CDR1 SSHAT and CDR2 FNYEAQ (reference sequence).